One and the same sample provided the 10 T cell receptor beta chains below, sequenced in a study of T cell clonotyping in hematopoietic cell transplantation. Time point denoted: recipient sample about 28 days before transplant, after cytoreduction. Profiling relied on immunoSEQ multiplex PCR, and the TCRdb table lists in-frame clones only, not all of them. The sample includes tens of thousands of clones, 95% of them seen just once. This specimen consisted of peripheral blood mononuclear cells, obtained before stem cell transplant. The origin of the receptors is a man between 35 and 55 years old with chronic myeloid leukemia. Some clones in this sample may be carry-over from other donors' samples.

V gene TRBV11-2 combines with J gene TRBJ2-6; maybe TRBD2 (6 bases). The CDR3 length is 16 residues. V lost 1 base and J 0 bases, leaving 7 bases between the germline ends. Germline CDR1 is SGHAT and CDR2 is FQNNGV. CDR3 nucleotides: TGTGCCAGCAGCTTAGGGGGACTCTCTGGGGCCAACGTCCTGACTTTC. Protein: CASSLGGLSGANVLTF.

This chain connects TRBV9 to TRBJ2-3; D uncertain. Trimming stripped 0 bases from V and 3 bases from J, with 8 bases between. CDR3 length: 14 residues. The germline V gene encodes CDR1 SGDLS and CDR2 YYNGEE. CDR3 residues: CASSVERRTDTQYF. CDR3 DNA sequence: TGTGCCAGCAGCGTAGAGAGGAGAACAGATACGCAGTATTTT.

V usage is TRBV30 and J usage is TRBJ2-6; D may be TRBD2 (6 bases). The V end was cut by 4 bases, the J end by 0 bases, with 10 bases between. The CDR3 has 15 residues. Germline CDR1 and CDR2: GTSNPN and SVGIG (reference sequence). Written as DNA, the CDR3 is TGTGCCTGGATTCCGGGGGTCTCTGGGGCCAACGTCCTGACTTTC. Encoded protein: CAWIPGVSGANVLTF.

The J gene is TRBJ2-1, the V gene TRBV6-5; possibly TRBD2 for D (7 bases). This CDR3 is built from 14 residues. V was shortened by 7 bases and J by 4 bases, with 14 bases between the two germline ends. Germline V gene lookup returns CDR1 MNHEY and CDR2 SVGAGI. This CDR3 is CASTRGAGYNEQFF. CDR3 nucleotide sequence: TGTGCCAGCACCCGGGGGGCGGGGTACAATGAGCAGTTCTTC.

V gene TRBV5-1 combines with J gene TRBJ2-5; 15 nucleotides align to TRBD2. CDR3 length: 15 residues. Trimming cost V 3 bases and J 4 bases; bases outside gene matches: 1. The germline gives CDR1 SGHRS, CDR2 YFSETQ. This CDR3 reads CASSSGLAGGETQYF. Here the CDR3 DNA reads TGCGCCAGCAGCTCGGGACTAGCGGGGGGAGAGACCCAGTACTTC.

The chain employs TRBV11-2 and TRBJ2-3, with 9 bases matching TRBD2. CDR1 is SGHAT and CDR2 is FQNNGV in the germline V gene. V dropped 5 bases and J dropped 2; count of bases not matched to a gene: 2. The CDR3 is 14 amino acids. CDR3 protein: CASSRGGDTDTQYF. In nucleotides, the CDR3 is TGTGCCAGCAGCCGCGGGGGGGACACAGATACGCAGTATTTT.

This clone is a singleton in its sample. The chain carries TRBV27 and TRBJ2-2; no definite D call. The germline CDR1 and CDR2 sequences are MNHEY and SMNVEV (reference sequence). V was trimmed by 6 bases and J by 8 bases, leaving 10 bases between them. This CDR3 contains 12 residues. The CDR3 DNA follows: TGTGCCAGCAGAAGTCTGAGGGGGGAGCTGTTTTTT. Protein sequence: CASRSLRGELFF.

The rearrangement links TRBV5-1 to TRBJ2-7, with 10 nucleotides matching TRBD2. Trimming at V came to 4 bases and at J to 6 bases, leaving 10 bases not matched to a gene. The CDR3 has 15 amino acids. Germline V gene sequence: CDR1 SGHRS, CDR2 YFSETQ. The CDR3 is CASSLLLAGMSEQYF. The CDR3 bases are TGCGCCAGCAGCCTATTACTAGCGGGGATGAGCGAGCAGTACTTC.

As DNA, the CDR3 is TGTGCCAGCAGCCCGGGGCTGGATGGCCCAGATACGCAGTATTTT. Translated, it gives CASSPGLDGPDTQYF. The V and J genes are TRBV6-5 and TRBJ2-3, with D tentatively TRBD1 or TRBD2 (5 bases each). The CDR3 runs to 15 residues. V was clipped by 6 bases and J by 4 bases, with 17 bases between them. The germline V gene has CDR1 MNHEY and CDR2 SVGAGI.

This chain links TRBV30 with TRBJ2-2; D gene unclear. The germline V gene has CDR1 GTSNPN and CDR2 SVGIG (reference sequence). With 1 base removed from V and 7 bases from J, the gap between germline ends came to 4 bases. This CDR3 contains 11 residues. The CDR3 loop reads CAWSGIGELFF. The CDR3 DNA reads TGTGCCTGGAGTGGAATCGGGGAGCTGTTTTTT. Looking up the rest from reference TRBV30 and TRBJ2-2 gives the full variable domain: SQTIHQWPATLVQPVGSPLSLECTVEGTSNPNLYWYRQAAGRGLQLLFYSVGIGQISSEVPQNLSASRPQDRQFILSSKKLLLSDSGFYLCAWSGIGELFFGEGSRLTVL.